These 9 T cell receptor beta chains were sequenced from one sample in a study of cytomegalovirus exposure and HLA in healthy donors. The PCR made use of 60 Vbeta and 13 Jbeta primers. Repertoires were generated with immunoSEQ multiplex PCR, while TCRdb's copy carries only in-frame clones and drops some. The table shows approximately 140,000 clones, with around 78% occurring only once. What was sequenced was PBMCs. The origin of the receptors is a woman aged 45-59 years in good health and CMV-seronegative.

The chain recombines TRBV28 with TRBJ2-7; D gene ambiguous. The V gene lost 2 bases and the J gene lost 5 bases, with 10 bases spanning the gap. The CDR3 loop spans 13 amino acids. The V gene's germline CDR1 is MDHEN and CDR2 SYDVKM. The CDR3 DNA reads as TGTGCCAGCAGTTTACCTGGGCACAACGAGCAGTACTTC. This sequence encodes CASSLPGHNEQYF.

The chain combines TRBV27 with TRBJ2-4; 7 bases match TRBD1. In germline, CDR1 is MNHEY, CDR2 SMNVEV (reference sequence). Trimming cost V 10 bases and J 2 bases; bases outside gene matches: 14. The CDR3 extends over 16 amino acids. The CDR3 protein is CATAPTGVLTKNIQYF. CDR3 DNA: TGTGCCACCGCACCCACAGGGGTTTTAACCAAAAACATTCAGTACTTC.

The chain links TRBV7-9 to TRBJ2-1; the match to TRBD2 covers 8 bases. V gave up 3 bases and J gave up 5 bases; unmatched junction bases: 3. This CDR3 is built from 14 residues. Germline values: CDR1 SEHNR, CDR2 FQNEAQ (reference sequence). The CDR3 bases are TGTGCCAGCAGCTTTGCGGGAGGTAACAATGAGCAGTTCTTC. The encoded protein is CASSFAGGNNEQFF.

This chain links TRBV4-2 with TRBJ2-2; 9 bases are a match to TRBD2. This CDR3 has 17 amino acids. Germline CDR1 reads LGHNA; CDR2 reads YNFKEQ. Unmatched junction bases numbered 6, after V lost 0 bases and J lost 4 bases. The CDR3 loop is CASSQEWLAGPTGELFF. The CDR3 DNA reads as TGTGCCAGCAGCCAAGAGTGGCTAGCGGGACCCACCGGGGAGCTGTTTTTT.

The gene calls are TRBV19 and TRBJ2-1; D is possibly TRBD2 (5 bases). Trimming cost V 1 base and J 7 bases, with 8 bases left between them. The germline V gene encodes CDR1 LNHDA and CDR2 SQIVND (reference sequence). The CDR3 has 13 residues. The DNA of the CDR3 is TGTGCCAGTAGTATAGTCAGGAGGAATGAGCAGTTCTTC. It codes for CASSIVRRNEQFF.

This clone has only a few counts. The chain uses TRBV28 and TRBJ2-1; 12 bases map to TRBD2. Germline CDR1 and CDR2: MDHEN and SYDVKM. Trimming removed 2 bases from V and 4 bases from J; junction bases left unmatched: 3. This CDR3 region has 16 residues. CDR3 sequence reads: CASSLGLAGTYNEQFF. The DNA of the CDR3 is TGTGCCAGCAGTTTAGGACTAGCGGGAACGTACAATGAGCAGTTCTTC.

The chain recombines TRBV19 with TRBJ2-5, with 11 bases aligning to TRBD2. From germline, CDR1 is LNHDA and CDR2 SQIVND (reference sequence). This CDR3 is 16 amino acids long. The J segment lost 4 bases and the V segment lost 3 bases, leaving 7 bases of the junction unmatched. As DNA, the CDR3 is TGTGCCAGTAGTATCACTAGCGGGAGAAGTGGAGAGACCCAGTACTTC. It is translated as CASSITSGRSGETQYF. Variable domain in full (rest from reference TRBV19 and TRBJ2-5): DGGITQSPKYLFRKEGQNVTLSCEQNLNHDAMYWYRQDPGQGLRLIYYSQIVNDFQKGDIAEGYSVSREKKESFPLTVTSAQKNPTAFYLCASSITSGRSGETQYFGPGTRLLVL.

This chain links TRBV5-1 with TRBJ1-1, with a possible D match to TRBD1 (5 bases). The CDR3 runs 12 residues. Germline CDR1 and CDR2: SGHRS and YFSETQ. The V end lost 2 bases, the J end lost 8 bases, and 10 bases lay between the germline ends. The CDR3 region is CASSFLGLEAFF. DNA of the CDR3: TGCGCCAGCAGCTTTCTGGGGCTGGAAGCTTTCTTT.

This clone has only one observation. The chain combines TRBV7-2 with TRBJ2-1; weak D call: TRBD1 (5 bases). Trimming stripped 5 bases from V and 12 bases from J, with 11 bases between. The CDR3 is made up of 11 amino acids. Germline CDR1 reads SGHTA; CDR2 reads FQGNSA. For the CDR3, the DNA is TGTGCCAGCAGCAACCAGGGTGCGCAGTTCTTC. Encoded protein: CASSNQGAQFF.